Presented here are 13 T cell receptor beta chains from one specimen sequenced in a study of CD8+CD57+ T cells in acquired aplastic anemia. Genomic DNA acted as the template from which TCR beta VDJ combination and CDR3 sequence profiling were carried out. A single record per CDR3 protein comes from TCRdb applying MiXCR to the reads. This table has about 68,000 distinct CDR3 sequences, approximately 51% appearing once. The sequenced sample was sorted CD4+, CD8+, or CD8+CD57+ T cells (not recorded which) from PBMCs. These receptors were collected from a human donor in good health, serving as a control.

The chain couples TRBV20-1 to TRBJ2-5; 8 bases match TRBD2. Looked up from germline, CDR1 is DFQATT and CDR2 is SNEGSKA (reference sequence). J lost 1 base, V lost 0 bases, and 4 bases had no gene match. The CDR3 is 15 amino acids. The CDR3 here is CSARDLAGGQETQYF. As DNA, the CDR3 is TGCAGTGCTAGAGATCTTGCGGGAGGCCAAGAGACCCAGTACTTC.

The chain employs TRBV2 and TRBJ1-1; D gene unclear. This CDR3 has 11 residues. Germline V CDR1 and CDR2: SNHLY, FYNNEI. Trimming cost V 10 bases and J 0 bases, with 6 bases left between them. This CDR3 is CATILNTEAFF. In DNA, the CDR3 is TGTGCCACAATACTGAACACTGAAGCTTTCTTT.

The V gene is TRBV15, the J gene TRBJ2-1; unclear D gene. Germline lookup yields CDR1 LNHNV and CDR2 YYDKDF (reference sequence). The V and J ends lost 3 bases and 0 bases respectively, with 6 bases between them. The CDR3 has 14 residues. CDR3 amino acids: CATSSTISYNEQFF. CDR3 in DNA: TGTGCCACCAGCAGCACTATCTCCTACAATGAGCAGTTCTTC.

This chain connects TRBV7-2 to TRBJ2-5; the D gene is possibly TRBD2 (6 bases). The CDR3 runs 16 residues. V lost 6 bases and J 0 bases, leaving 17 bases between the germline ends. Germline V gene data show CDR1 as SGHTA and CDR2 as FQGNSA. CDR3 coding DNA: TGTGCCAGCAGTGAGGCGGGACGGCTGTACCAAGAGACCCAGTACTTC. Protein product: CASSEAGRLYQETQYF.

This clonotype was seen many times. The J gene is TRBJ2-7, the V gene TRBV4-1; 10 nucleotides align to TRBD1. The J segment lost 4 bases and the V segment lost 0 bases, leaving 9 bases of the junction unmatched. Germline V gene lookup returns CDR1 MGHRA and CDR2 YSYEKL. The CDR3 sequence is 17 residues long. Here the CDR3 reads CASSQDYPGQGIYEQYF. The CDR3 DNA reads TGCGCCAGCAGCCAAGATTATCCGGGACAGGGGATATACGAGCAGTACTTC.

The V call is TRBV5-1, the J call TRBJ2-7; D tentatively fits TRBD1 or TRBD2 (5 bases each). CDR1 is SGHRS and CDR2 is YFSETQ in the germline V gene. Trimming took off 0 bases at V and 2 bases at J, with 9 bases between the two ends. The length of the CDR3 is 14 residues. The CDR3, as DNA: TGCGCCAGCAGCTTGGGAGGGGATCCCTACGAGCAGTACTTC. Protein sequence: CASSLGGDPYEQYF.

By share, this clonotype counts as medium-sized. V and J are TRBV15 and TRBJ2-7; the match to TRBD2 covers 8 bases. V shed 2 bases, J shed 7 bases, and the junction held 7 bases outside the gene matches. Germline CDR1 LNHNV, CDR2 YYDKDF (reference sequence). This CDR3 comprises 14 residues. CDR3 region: CATSRSGSGYEQYF. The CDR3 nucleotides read TGTGCCACCAGCAGAAGCGGGAGTGGGTATGAGCAGTACTTC.

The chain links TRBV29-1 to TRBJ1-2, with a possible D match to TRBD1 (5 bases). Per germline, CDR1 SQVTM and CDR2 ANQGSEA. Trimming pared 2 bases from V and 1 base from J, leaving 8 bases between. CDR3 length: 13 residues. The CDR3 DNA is TGCAGCGTTGAACGCCAGGGTAACTATGGCTACACCTTC. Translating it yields CSVERQGNYGYTF.

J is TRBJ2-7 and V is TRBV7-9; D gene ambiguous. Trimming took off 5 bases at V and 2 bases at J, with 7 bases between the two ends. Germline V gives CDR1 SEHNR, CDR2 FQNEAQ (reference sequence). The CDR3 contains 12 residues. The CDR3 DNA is TGTGCCAGCAGCCAGATGACCTACGAGCAGTACTTC. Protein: CASSQMTYEQYF.

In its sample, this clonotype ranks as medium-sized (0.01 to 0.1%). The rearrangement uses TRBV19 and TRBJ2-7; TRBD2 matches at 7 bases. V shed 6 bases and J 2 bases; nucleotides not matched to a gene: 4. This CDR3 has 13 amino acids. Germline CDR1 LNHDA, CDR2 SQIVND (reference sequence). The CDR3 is CASSPGLTYEQYF. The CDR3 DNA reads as TGTGCCAGTAGCCCGGGACTAACCTACGAGCAGTACTTC.

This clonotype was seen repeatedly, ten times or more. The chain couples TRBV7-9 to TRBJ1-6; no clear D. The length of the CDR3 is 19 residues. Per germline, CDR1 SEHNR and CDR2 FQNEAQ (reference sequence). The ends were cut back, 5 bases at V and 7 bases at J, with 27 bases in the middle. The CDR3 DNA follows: TGTGCCAGCAGCATTACCGAACAACTCAAGTCCCCCTCGAATTCACCCCTCCACTTT. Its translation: CASSITEQLKSPSNSPLHF.

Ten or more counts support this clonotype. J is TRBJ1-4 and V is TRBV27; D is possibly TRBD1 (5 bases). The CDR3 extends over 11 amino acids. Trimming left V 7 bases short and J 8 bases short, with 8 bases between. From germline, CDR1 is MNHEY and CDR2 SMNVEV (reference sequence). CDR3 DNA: TGTGCCAGCATGGCAGGGGAAAAACTGTTTTTT. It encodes CASMAGEKLFF.

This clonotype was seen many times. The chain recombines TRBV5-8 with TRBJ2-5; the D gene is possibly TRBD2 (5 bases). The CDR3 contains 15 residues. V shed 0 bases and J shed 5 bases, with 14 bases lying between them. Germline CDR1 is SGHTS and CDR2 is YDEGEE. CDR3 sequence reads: CASSLESGWSETQYF. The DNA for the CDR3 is TGTGCCAGCAGCTTGGAGTCGGGGTGGAGTGAGACCCAGTACTTC.